Presented here are 14 T cell receptor beta chains from one specimen sequenced in a study of T cell responses to AZD1222 COVID-19 vaccine. Sequencing was performed with immunoSEQ multiplex PCR; in TCRdb, only in-frame clones are kept and a portion is missing. Of over 150,000 clones in the sample, about 88% were seen once. The sample was peripheral blood, taken on day 0 of AZD1222 vaccination. These receptor sequences come from an adult in good health.

In its sample, this clone was seen once. The same CDR3 can be traced to other DNA sequences in this sample. This chain joins TRBV7-2 and TRBJ1-3; D is unresolved. This CDR3 has 15 amino acids. CDR1 and CDR2 from the germline V gene are SGHTA and FQGNSA. The V and J ends lost 2 bases and 2 bases respectively, with 10 bases between them. CDR3 nucleotide sequence: TGTGCCAGCAGCTTACTGTCAGGCACTGGAAACACCATATATTTT. This gives the protein CASSLLSGTGNTIYF.

The chain joins TRBV4-1 to TRBJ2-3; D is ambiguous. The germline V gene has CDR1 MGHRA and CDR2 YSYEKL. Trimming shortened V by 0 bases and J by 0 bases, and 10 bases separated the two germline ends. CDR3 length: 16 amino acids. The CDR3 region is CASSQDNPSSTDTQYF. Written as DNA, the CDR3 is TGCGCCAGCAGCCAAGACAATCCTTCTAGCACAGATACGCAGTATTTT.

The DNA for the CDR3 is TGTGCCAGCAGCAGGTCGGCCCTGTGGGCCTCTGGAAACACCATATATTTT. Its protein product is CASSRSALWASGNTIYF. This chain connects TRBV11-2 to TRBJ1-3; no firm D call. The length of the CDR3 is 17 residues. Germline CDR1 SGHAT, CDR2 FQNNGV. V was clipped by 5 bases and J by 0 bases, with 17 bases between them.

In DNA, the CDR3 is TGTGCCAGCTCACCAGGGGCAGGGGCAGCCTACGAGCAGTACTTC. It specifies CASSPGAGAAYEQYF. The genes are TRBV18 and TRBJ2-7; D is perhaps TRBD1 (6 bases). The V gene's germline CDR1 is KGHSH and CDR2 LQKENI. The CDR3 covers 15 residues. Trimming cost V 2 bases and J 2 bases, with 13 bases left between them.

The genes are TRBV20-1 and TRBJ2-3; no clear D. CDR1 is DFQATT and CDR2 is SNEGSKA in the germline V gene (reference sequence). Trimming took off 3 bases at V and 0 bases at J, with 10 bases between the two ends. This CDR3 region has 14 residues. The CDR3 sequence: CSASSGGSTDTQYF. CDR3 nucleotide sequence: TGCAGTGCTAGTTCGGGCGGAAGCACAGATACGCAGTATTTT.

The V gene is TRBV24-1, the J gene TRBJ1-1, with D possibly being TRBD1 (5 bases). From germline, CDR1 is KGHDR and CDR2 SFDVKD. Trimming stripped 4 bases from V and 4 bases from J, with 12 bases between. The CDR3 has 14 residues. CDR3 amino acids: CATSERGGGTEAFF. The CDR3, as DNA: TGTGCCACCAGTGAAAGGGGAGGAGGCACTGAAGCTTTCTTT.

This clone has a single count. The rearrangement uses TRBV24-1 and TRBJ1-4, with 7 bases identical to TRBD1. Germline CDR1 and CDR2: KGHDR and SFDVKD. V dropped 9 bases and J dropped 3; count of bases not matched to a gene: 15. The CDR3 totals 17 residues. The CDR3 bases are TGTGCCACCCTACATGGGACCTACAGGGGATCTAATGAAAAACTGTTTTTT. Its protein is CATLHGTYRGSNEKLFF.

The rearrangement joins TRBV12-3 or TRBV12-4 to TRBJ1-5, with D hard to call. Trimming left V 4 bases short and J 2 bases short, with 3 bases between. The CDR3 is made up of 12 amino acids. The CDR3 DNA reads TGTGCCAGCAGTTCGGGCAATCAGCCCCAGCATTTT. Its protein product is CASSSGNQPQHF.

The V and J genes are TRBV5-4 and TRBJ2-3; 7 nucleotides agree with TRBD2. Per germline, CDR1 SGHNT and CDR2 YYREEE (reference sequence). This CDR3 has 16 residues. Trimming at V came to 4 bases and at J to 4 bases, leaving 12 bases not matched to a gene. The chain's CDR3 is CASSPFTSGAADTQYF. CDR3 DNA sequence: TGTGCCAGCAGCCCCTTTACCAGCGGGGCGGCAGATACGCAGTATTTT.

The CDR3 coding sequence is TGTGCCAGCAGTGAAGACCCAAGCAATCAGCCCCAGCATTTT. As protein: CASSEDPSNQPQHF. This chain connects TRBV6-4 to TRBJ1-5, with no clear D. The CDR3 has 14 amino acids. The V and J ends lost 3 bases and 1 base respectively, with 7 bases between them. CDR1 and CDR2 from the germline V gene are MRHNA and SNTAGT.

This clone appeared once. The V gene is TRBV6-5, the J gene TRBJ1-1, with 9 bases fitting TRBD1. CDR3 length: 14 residues. The germline CDR1 and CDR2 sequences are MNHEY and SVGAGI. The V segment lost 7 bases and the J segment 7 bases; nucleotides outside the gene matches: 10. CDR3 in amino acids: CASNPGQGIGEAFF. The CDR3 region has the DNA TGTGCCAGCAACCCGGGACAGGGTATAGGTGAAGCTTTCTTT.

V gene TRBV2 combines with J gene TRBJ1-3; 7 nucleotides line up with TRBD1. The CDR3 covers 14 residues. Germline assignment: CDR1 SNHLY and CDR2 FYNNEI. The J segment lost 2 bases and the V segment lost 5 bases, leaving 3 bases of the junction unmatched. DNA of the CDR3: TGTGCCAGCAGTTGGGACAGTGCTGGAAACACCATATATTTT. Translation gives CASSWDSAGNTIYF.

The chain carries TRBV28 and TRBJ1-2; D gene uncertain. The V end was cut by 3 bases, the J end by 10 bases, with 21 bases between. The CDR3 spans 15 residues. Germline V CDR1 and CDR2: MDHEN, SYDVKM. CDR3 in amino acids: CASSFNWWRGKDYTF. The CDR3 bases are TGTGCCAGCAGTTTTAATTGGTGGCGGGGAAAGGACTACACCTTC.

The chain carries TRBV6-2 or TRBV6-3 and TRBJ2-7; no clear D gene. This CDR3 contains 14 residues. Germline values: CDR1 MNHEY, CDR2 SVGEGT. V was shortened by 7 bases and J by 0 bases, with 13 bases between the two germline ends. The CDR3 here is CASTPTGPSYEQYF. Written as DNA, the CDR3 is TGTGCCAGCACCCCAACCGGCCCCTCCTACGAGCAGTACTTC.